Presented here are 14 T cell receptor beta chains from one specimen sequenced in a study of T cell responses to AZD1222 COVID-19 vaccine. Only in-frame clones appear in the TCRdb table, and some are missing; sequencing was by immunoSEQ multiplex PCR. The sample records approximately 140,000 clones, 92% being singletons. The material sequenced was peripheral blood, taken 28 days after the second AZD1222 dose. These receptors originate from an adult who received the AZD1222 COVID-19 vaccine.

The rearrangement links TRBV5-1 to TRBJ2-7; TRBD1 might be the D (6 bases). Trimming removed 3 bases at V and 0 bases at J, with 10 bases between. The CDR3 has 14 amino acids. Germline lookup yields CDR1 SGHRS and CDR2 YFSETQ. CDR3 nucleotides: TGCGCCAGCAGCTCCCAGGGGTTCTCCTACGAGCAGTACTTC. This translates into CASSSQGFSYEQYF.

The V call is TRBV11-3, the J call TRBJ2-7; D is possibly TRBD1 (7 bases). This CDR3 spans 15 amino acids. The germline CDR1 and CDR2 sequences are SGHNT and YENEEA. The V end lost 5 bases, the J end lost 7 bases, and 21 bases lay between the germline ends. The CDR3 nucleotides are TGTGCCAGCAGCCCCTGGGAGGCAGCAGGGGGGGAGCAGTACTTC. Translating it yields CASSPWEAAGGEQYF.

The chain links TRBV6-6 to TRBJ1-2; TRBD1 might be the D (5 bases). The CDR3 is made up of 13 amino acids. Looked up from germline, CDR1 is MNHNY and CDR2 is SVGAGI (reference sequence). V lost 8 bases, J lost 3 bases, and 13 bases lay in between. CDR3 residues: CASAAGQDYGYTF. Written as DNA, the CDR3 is TGTGCCAGCGCGGCAGGGCAAGACTATGGCTACACCTTC.

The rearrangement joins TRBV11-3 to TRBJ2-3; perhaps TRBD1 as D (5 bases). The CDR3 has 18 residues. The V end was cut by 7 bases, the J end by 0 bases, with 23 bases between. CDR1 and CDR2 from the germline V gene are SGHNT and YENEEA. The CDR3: CASTNVWGSRSSTDTQYF. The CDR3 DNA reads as TGTGCCAGCACCAATGTTTGGGGCAGCCGGTCTAGCACAGATACGCAGTATTTT.

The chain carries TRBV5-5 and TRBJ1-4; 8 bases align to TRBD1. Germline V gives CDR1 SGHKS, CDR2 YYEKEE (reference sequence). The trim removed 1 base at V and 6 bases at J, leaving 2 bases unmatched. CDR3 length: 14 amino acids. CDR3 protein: CASSLTTGDEKLFF. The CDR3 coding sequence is TGTGCCAGCAGCTTGACGACAGGGGATGAAAAACTGTTTTTT. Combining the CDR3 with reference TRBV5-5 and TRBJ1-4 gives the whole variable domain DAGVTQSPTHLIKTRGQQVTLRCSPISGHKSVSWYQQVLGQGPQFIFQYYEKEERGRGNFPDRFSARQFPNYSSELNVNALLLGDSALYLCASSLTTGDEKLFFGSGTQLSVL.

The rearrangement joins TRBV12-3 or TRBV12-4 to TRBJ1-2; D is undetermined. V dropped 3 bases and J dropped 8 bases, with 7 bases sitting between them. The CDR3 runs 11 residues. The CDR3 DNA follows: TGTGCCAGCAGTTTCGGTGGAGGCTACACCTTC. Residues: CASSFGGGYTF.

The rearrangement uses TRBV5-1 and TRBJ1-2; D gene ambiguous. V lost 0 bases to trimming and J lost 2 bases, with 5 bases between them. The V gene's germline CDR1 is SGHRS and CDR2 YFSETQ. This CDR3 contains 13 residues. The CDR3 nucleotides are TGCGCCAGCAGCTTGGGGCGGAACTATGGCTACACCTTC. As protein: CASSLGRNYGYTF. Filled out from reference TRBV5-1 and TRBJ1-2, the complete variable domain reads KAGVTQTPRYLIKTRGQQVTLSCSPISGHRSVSWYQQTPGQGLQFLFEYFSETQRNKGNFPGRFSGRQFSNSRSEMNVSTLELGDSALYLCASSLGRNYGYTFGSGTRLTVV.

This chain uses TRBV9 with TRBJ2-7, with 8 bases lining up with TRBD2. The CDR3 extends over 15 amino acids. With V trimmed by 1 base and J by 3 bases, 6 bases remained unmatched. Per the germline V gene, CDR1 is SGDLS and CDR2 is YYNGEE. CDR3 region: CASSVSAGVFYEQYF. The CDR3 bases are TGTGCCAGCAGCGTATCAGCGGGAGTGTTCTACGAGCAGTACTTC.

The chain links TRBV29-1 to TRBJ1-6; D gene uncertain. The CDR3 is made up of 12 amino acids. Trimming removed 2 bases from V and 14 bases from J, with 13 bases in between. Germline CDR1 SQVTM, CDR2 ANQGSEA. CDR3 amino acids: CSVESPNLTLHF. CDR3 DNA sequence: TGCAGCGTTGAATCCCCCAATTTGACCCTCCACTTT.

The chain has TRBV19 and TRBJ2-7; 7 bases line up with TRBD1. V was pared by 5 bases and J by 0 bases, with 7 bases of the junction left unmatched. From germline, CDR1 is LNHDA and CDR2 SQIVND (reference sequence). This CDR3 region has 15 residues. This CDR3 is CASSPWDSRSYEQYF. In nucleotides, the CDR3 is TGTGCCAGTAGTCCCTGGGACAGCCGCTCCTACGAGCAGTACTTC.

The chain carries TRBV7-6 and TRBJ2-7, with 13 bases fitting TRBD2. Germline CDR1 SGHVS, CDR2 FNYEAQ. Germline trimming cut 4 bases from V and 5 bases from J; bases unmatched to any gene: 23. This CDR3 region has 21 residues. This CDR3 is CASSSPRTSGSGAVRNHEQYF. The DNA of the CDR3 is TGTGCCAGCAGCTCTCCTCGGACTAGCGGGAGCGGGGCGGTAAGGAACCACGAGCAGTACTTC.

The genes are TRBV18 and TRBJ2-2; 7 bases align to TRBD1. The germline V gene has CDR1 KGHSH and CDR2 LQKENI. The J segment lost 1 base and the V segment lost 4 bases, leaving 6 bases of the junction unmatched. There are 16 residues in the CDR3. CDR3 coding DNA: TGTGCCAGCTCACTCGACAGGGCTGGGAACACCGGGGAGCTGTTTTTT. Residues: CASSLDRAGNTGELFF.

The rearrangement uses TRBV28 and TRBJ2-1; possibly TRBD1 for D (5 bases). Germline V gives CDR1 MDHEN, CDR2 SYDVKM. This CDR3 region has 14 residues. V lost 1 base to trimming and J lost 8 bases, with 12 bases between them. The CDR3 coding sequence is TGTGCCAGCAGTTTATCCTCAGGGTTAGATGAGCAGTTCTTC. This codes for CASSLSSGLDEQFF. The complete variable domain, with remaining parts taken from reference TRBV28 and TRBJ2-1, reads DVKVTQSSRYLVKRTGEKVFLECVQDMDHENMFWYRQDPGLGLRLIYFSYDVKMKEKGDIPEGYSVSREKKERFSLILESASTNQTSMYLCASSLSSGLDEQFFGPGTRLTVL.

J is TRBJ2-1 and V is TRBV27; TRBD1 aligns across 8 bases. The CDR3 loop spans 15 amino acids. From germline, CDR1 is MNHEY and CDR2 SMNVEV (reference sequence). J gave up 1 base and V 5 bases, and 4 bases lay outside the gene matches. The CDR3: CASSLTGESYNEQFF. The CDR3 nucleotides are TGTGCCAGCAGTCTGACAGGGGAGTCCTACAATGAGCAGTTCTTC.